One and the same sample provided the 13 T cell receptor beta chains below, sequenced in a study of T cell repertoires in cytomegalovirus infection. In TCRdb, the reads were re-called with MiXCR into one record per CDR3 protein. The data contain around 350,000 distinct CDR3 sequences, 15% to 20% of them singletons. Material for sequencing was PBMCs. The receptors stem from a human donor in good health (CMV status not recorded). Some clones in this sample may be carry-over from other donors' samples.

This clonotype was counted at least ten times. The rearrangement joins TRBV19 to TRBJ1-2, with a weak D call TRBD1 (5 bases). Germline V lookup: CDR1 LNHDA, CDR2 SQIVND (reference sequence). This CDR3 spans 14 amino acids. V lost 2 bases and J 6 bases, leaving 13 bases between the germline ends. The CDR3 bases are TGTGCCAGTAGTATAAGCCTGGGGCGAGATGGCTACACCTTC. Residues: CASSISLGRDGYTF.

At least ten counts were recorded for this clonotype. The chain combines TRBV7-8 with TRBJ2-7, with TRBD1 identical over 7 bases. The V gene's germline CDR1 is SGHVS and CDR2 FQNEAQ. This CDR3 region has 14 residues. Germline trimming cut 5 bases from V and 5 bases from J; bases unmatched to any gene: 9. The CDR3 loop is CASSTSQGLDEQYF. Written as DNA, the CDR3 is TGTGCCAGCAGCACCTCACAGGGGCTCGACGAGCAGTACTTC.

CDR3 region: CASSFVAGYNEQFF. The CDR3 DNA reads as TGTGCCAGCAGCTTTGTAGCGGGATACAATGAGCAGTTCTTC. The V gene is TRBV5-4, the J gene TRBJ2-1; 8 nucleotides line up with TRBD2. Unmatched junction bases numbered 2, after V lost 2 bases and J lost 4 bases. Germline values: CDR1 SGHNT, CDR2 YYREEE (reference sequence). CDR3 length: 14 amino acids.

As to this clonotype: One end of the junction does not line up with germline, which may come from a read error. The chain has TRBV4-1 and TRBJ2-7; D is perhaps TRBD1 or TRBD2 (6 bases each). CDR1 and CDR2 (germline): MGHRA, YSYEKL. The CDR3 contains 13 residues. The CDR3 region has the DNA TGTGCCAGCAGCCAAGAGGGGGGATACGAGCAGTACTTC. Translation gives CASSQEGGYEQYF.

This clonotype turned up a few times. V and J are TRBV4-1 and TRBJ2-7; D possibly matches TRBD1 or TRBD2 (5 bases each). This CDR3 has 14 amino acids. Germline V lookup: CDR1 MGHRA, CDR2 YSYEKL. Trimming cost V 4 bases and J 5 bases, with 15 bases left between them. The CDR3 DNA reads as TGCGCCAGCAGCCTCCAGCTCGGGGCCGACGAGCAGTACTTC. Translated, it gives CASSLQLGADEQYF.

The rearrangement joins TRBV28 to TRBJ1-5; D remains ambiguous. V was trimmed by 1 base and J by 7 bases, leaving 5 bases between them. Germline V gene lookup returns CDR1 MDHEN and CDR2 SYDVKM. CDR3 length: 12 amino acids. The CDR3 region has the DNA TGTGCCAGCAGTTTATACGGGCAGCCCCAGCATTTT. Protein product: CASSLYGQPQHF.

In this sample, this clonotype turned up a few times. The V gene is TRBV2, the J gene TRBJ2-2; 13 bases line up with TRBD2. Germline CDR1 is SNHLY and CDR2 is FYNNEI. The CDR3 runs 16 residues. The J segment lost 1 base and the V segment lost 8 bases, leaving 4 bases of the junction unmatched. The CDR3, as DNA: TGTGCCAGCTGCAGACTAGCGGGGGGGAACACCGGGGAGCTGTTTTTT. It translates to CASCRLAGGNTGELFF.

This clonotype has a count of ten or more. The chain carries TRBV7-2 and TRBJ2-2; D gene unclear. V lost 6 bases to trimming and J lost 5 bases, with 13 bases between them. This CDR3 contains 14 residues. Germline assignment: CDR1 SGHTA and CDR2 FQGNSA. CDR3 DNA sequence: TGTGCCAGCAGTGACCCATCACGAACCGGGGAGCTGTTTTTT. Amino acid sequence: CASSDPSRTGELFF. Combining the CDR3 with reference TRBV7-2 and TRBJ2-2 gives the whole variable domain GAGVSQSPSNKVTEKGKDVELRCDPISGHTALYWYRQSLGQGLEFLIYFQGNSAPDKSGLPSDRFSAERTGGSVSTLTIQRTQQEDSAVYLCASSDPSRTGELFFGEGSRLTVL.

The gene calls are TRBV5-4 and TRBJ2-1; TRBD2 matches 10 bases. Germline CDR1 SGHNT, CDR2 YYREEE (reference sequence). The CDR3 sequence is 15 residues long. Trimming at V came to 0 bases and at J to 7 bases, leaving 4 bases not matched to a gene. In nucleotides, the CDR3 is TGTGCCAGCAGCTTGGAACTAGCGGGGATAAATGAGCAGTTCTTC. This codes for CASSLELAGINEQFF. Full variable domain (missing parts from reference TRBV5-4 and TRBJ2-1): ETGVTQSPTHLIKTRGQQVTLRCSSQSGHNTVSWYQQALGQGPQFIFQYYREEENGRGNFPPRFSGLQFPNYSSELNVNALELDDSALYLCASSLELAGINEQFFGPGTRLTVL.

This chain uses TRBV19 with TRBJ1-2; D call uncertain. Germline CDR1 is LNHDA and CDR2 is SQIVND (reference sequence). V gave up 0 bases and J gave up 8 bases, with 16 bases separating them. This CDR3 contains 15 residues. The CDR3 loop reads CASSIERAGVRGYTF. CDR3 nucleotides: TGTGCCAGTAGTATAGAGCGGGCCGGCGTTCGAGGCTACACCTTC.

This clonotype has more than one count but fewer than ten. This chain joins TRBV6-2 or TRBV6-3 and TRBJ2-3, with a weak D call TRBD2 (5 bases). CDR3 length equals 15 residues. The germline V gene has CDR1 MNHEY and CDR2 SVGEGT. V was clipped by 2 bases and J by 0 bases, with 9 bases between them. The CDR3 bases are TGTGCCAGCAGTTACCAGAGCGGAAGCACAGATACGCAGTATTTT. Amino acid sequence: CASSYQSGSTDTQYF.

V is TRBV6-5 and J is TRBJ2-2; D uncertain. Looked up from germline, CDR1 is MNHEY and CDR2 is SVGAGI. The V end was cut by 2 bases, the J end by 0 bases, with 10 bases between. CDR3 length: 16 residues. The CDR3 nucleotides read TGTGCCAGCAGTTACCTCCGGGCTTCGAACACCGGGGAGCTGTTTTTT. Residues: CASSYLRASNTGELFF.

This clonotype was seen at least ten times. The chain recombines TRBV6-1 with TRBJ2-1; D is unclear. The CDR3 covers 15 residues. From germline, CDR1 is MNHNS and CDR2 SASEGT. The V gene lost 2 bases and the J gene lost 1 base, with 9 bases spanning the gap. The CDR3 DNA follows: TGTGCCAGCAGTGAACAGCTTTTTTCCTACAATGAGCAGTTCTTC. This gives the protein CASSEQLFSYNEQFF.